This note documents a single T cell receptor (beta chain) sequence. Its antigen is unknown. This record comes from a study of shared clonotypes between healthy human individuals. The repertoire was sequenced with immunoSEQ multiplex PCR; TCRdb's copy has only in-frame clones and lacks some. The sample carries some 1.5 million clones, 95% to 99% recorded once. Study-wide results and caveats: Clonotypes not shared had lower generation probabilities than those common to all four donors. Among donors, the sharing of clonotypes was expected to be influenced by sequencing depth.

CDR3 length: 15 amino acids. Germline-derived CDR1 and CDR2 are KGHSH and LQKENI. Trimming removed 6 bases from V and 6 bases from J, with 20 bases in between. Material for sequencing was naive CD4+ T cells sorted from blood. As to subset: CD45RA+ positively selected. The chain has TRBV18 and TRBJ1-2; the D is unclear. The sequence was obtained from a man in his thirties or forties in good health. The CDR3, as DNA: TGTGCCAGCTCGTCACAAGCGACCCCGAGGGATGGCTACACCTTC. It encodes CASSSQATPRDGYTF.